Shown below are 27 T cell receptor beta chains from a single sample sequenced in a study of T cell repertoires in cytomegalovirus infection. MiXCR, run by TCRdb on the reads, gives a single entry per CDR3 protein. The sample holds about 98,000 distinct CDR3 sequences, approximately 15% seen once. The sample taken for sequencing was PBMCs. The source is a human donor in good health (CMV status not recorded). Some clones in this sample may be carry-over from other donors' samples.

This clonotype occurred many times. This sequence joins TRBV5-1 and TRBJ2-2; 8 bases line up with TRBD2. Trimming took 4 bases from V and 4 from J; bases not matched to a gene: 6. Germline CDR1 reads SGHRS; CDR2 reads YFSETQ. CDR3 length: 15 residues. CDR3: CASSAAGTSTGELFF. The CDR3 region has the DNA TGCGCCAGCAGCGCGGCCGGGACTAGCACCGGGGAGCTGTTTTTT.

This clonotype was recorded many times. V is TRBV12-3 or TRBV12-4 and J is TRBJ2-1; TRBD2 matches at 14 bases. Trimming at V came to 2 bases and at J to 0 bases, leaving 12 bases not matched to a gene. This CDR3 is 21 amino acids long. The CDR3: CASSLYSSGLAGVPSYNEQFF. The DNA for the CDR3 is TGTGCCAGCAGTTTATATTCGTCGGGACTAGCGGGGGTTCCCTCCTACAATGAGCAGTTCTTC.

The gene calls are TRBV29-1 and TRBJ2-3; no definite D call. The CDR3 runs to 12 residues. The ends were cut back, 3 bases at V and 2 bases at J, with 6 bases in the middle. Germline-derived CDR1 and CDR2 are SQVTM and ANQGSEA. CDR3: CSVDELTDTQYF. CDR3 DNA: TGCAGCGTTGACGAGCTCACAGATACGCAGTATTTT.

This chain links TRBV6-6 with TRBJ2-7; 9 bases agree with TRBD1. Looked up from germline, CDR1 is MNHNY and CDR2 is SVGAGI (reference sequence). The CDR3 runs 14 residues. V trimming: 6 bases; J trimming: 3 bases; junction bases outside the gene matches: 6. The CDR3 reads CASRTGGNSYEQYF. The CDR3 DNA sequence: TGTGCCAGCAGGACAGGGGGAAACAGCTACGAGCAGTACTTC.

This chain joins TRBV6-2 or TRBV6-3 and TRBJ2-5; 9 bases match TRBD2. The CDR3 consists of 16 residues. The J segment lost 5 bases and the V segment lost 1 base, leaving 8 bases of the junction unmatched. CDR1 is MNHEY and CDR2 is SVGEGT in the germline V gene. Here the CDR3 reads CASSYWLAGRGETQYF. The CDR3, as DNA: TGTGCCAGCAGTTACTGGCTAGCGGGGAGGGGTGAGACCCAGTACTTC.

This clonotype was seen many times. The V call is TRBV12-3 or TRBV12-4, the J call TRBJ1-1, with no clear D. This CDR3 is 15 amino acids long. Trimming removed 4 bases from V and 4 bases from J, with 16 bases in between. The DNA for the CDR3 is TGTGCCAGCAGTTCCAAGGGTGCCGGAGGCACTGAAGCTTTCTTT. Amino acid sequence: CASSSKGAGGTEAFF.

This clonotype has a handful of counts. DNA for the CDR3: TGCAGCGTTGCAGGGGGCATCTACGAGCAGTACTTC. Its translation is CSVAGGIYEQYF. J is TRBJ2-7 and V is TRBV29-1; 8 bases align to TRBD1. The germline V gene encodes CDR1 SQVTM and CDR2 ANQGSEA. The ends lost 4 bases at V and 3 bases at J; junction bases unmatched: 2. The CDR3 contains 12 residues.

The rearrangement joins TRBV6-6 to TRBJ1-1; the match to TRBD1 covers 7 bases. The germline CDR1 and CDR2 sequences are MNHNY and SVGAGI (reference sequence). The CDR3 runs to 16 residues. J lost 5 bases, V lost 0 bases, and 9 bases had no gene match. The CDR3 bases are TGTGCCAGCAGTTACTCCGAGAAAACAGGGGAAACTGAAGCTTTCTTT. Encoded protein: CASSYSEKTGETEAFF.

Notes on this clonotype: Mismatch with germline at one junction end may stem from a read error. The V gene is TRBV2, the J gene TRBJ1-2, with no clear D. The CDR3 is 14 residues long. Germline V gene sequence: CDR1 SNHLY, CDR2 FYNNEI. CDR3 sequence: CASFWLPGPYGYAF. Written as DNA, the CDR3 is TGTGCCAGCTTTTGGCTTCCCGGGCCCTATGGCTACGCCTTC.

The chain joins TRBV2 to TRBJ1-3; D is unresolved. Germline lookup yields CDR1 SNHLY and CDR2 FYNNEI. V dropped 3 bases and J dropped 2 bases, with 11 bases sitting between them. The CDR3 is 15 residues long. CDR3 sequence reads: CASSEEGLAGNTIYF. The CDR3 DNA follows: TGTGCCAGCAGTGAGGAGGGTCTCGCTGGAAACACCATATATTTT.

This sequence joins TRBV20-1 and TRBJ1-6; perhaps TRBD1 as D (5 bases). Deletions cut 4 bases from V and 7 bases from J, with 14 bases between. CDR3 size: 14 residues. Germline V lookup: CDR1 DFQATT, CDR2 SNEGSKA (reference sequence). In DNA form, the CDR3 reads TGCAGTGCTAAGCTCCGGGACGCCAATTCACCCCTCCACTTT. Translated: CSAKLRDANSPLHF.

This clonotype was seen ten or more times. V usage is TRBV5-4 and J usage is TRBJ2-1; the D gene is possibly TRBD1 (5 bases). Trimming cost V 3 bases and J 0 bases, with 10 bases left between them. This CDR3 spans 15 amino acids. Germline assignment: CDR1 SGHNT and CDR2 YYREEE (reference sequence). CDR3 DNA sequence: TGTGCCAGCAGCTCCCGACAGAGCTCCTACAATGAGCAGTTCTTC. Its protein product is CASSSRQSSYNEQFF.

This clonotype came up many times. The chain employs TRBV7-6 and TRBJ1-1; a weak D match, TRBD1 (5 bases). V was cut by 2 bases and J by 2 bases, with 12 bases left in between. CDR3 length: 15 amino acids. CDR1 and CDR2 (germline): SGHVS, FNYEAQ. The DNA of the CDR3 is TGTGCCAGCAGCTTAATCGCAGGACAAAACACTGAAGCTTTCTTT. Residues: CASSLIAGQNTEAFF. Full variable domain (outside the CDR3, taken from reference TRBV7-6 and TRBJ1-1): GAGVSQSPRYKVTKRGQDVALRCDPISGHVSLYWYRQALGQGPEFLTYFNYEAQQDKSGLPNDRFSAERPEGSISTLTIQRTEQRDSAMYRCASSLIAGQNTEAFFGQGTRLTVV.

The genes are TRBV19 and TRBJ2-5, with D possibly being TRBD2 (6 bases). The germline V and J ends were trimmed by 6 bases and 4 bases, with 12 bases remaining between them. From germline, CDR1 is LNHDA and CDR2 SQIVND (reference sequence). The CDR3 length is 13 residues. The CDR3 sequence: CASRERVLETQYF. CDR3 sequence (DNA): TGTGCCAGTAGGGAGCGGGTCCTAGAGACCCAGTACTTC.

This clonotype was found many times. The V gene is TRBV7-2, the J gene TRBJ1-3; D is possibly TRBD1 (6 bases). The CDR3 has 15 residues. Per the germline V gene, CDR1 is SGHTA and CDR2 is FQGNSA. V lost 2 bases and J 0 bases, leaving 8 bases between the germline ends. This CDR3 is CASSLQGSSGNTIYF. CDR3 DNA sequence: TGTGCCAGCAGCTTACAGGGGAGCTCTGGAAACACCATATATTTT.

This clonotype was counted ten times or more. The J gene is TRBJ2-7, the V gene TRBV7-2; either TRBD1 or TRBD2 may fit D (5 bases each). CDR1 and CDR2 (germline): SGHTA, FQGNSA. Trimming pared 1 base from V and 6 bases from J, leaving 16 bases between. The CDR3 totals 15 residues. The CDR3 reads CASSLVGPLRFEQYF. The CDR3 DNA sequence: TGTGCCAGCAGCTTAGTGGGACCACTGAGGTTCGAGCAGTACTTC.

This rearrangement joins TRBV2 to TRBJ2-7, with 7 bases that match TRBD1. The CDR3 totals 14 residues. The J segment lost 7 bases and the V segment lost 1 base, leaving 7 bases of the junction unmatched. CDR1 and CDR2 from the germline V gene are SNHLY and FYNNEI. The CDR3 here is CASSEGRGGFEQYF. Written as DNA, the CDR3 is TGTGCCAGCAGTGAAGGTAGAGGGGGCTTTGAGCAGTACTTC.

This chain links TRBV19 with TRBJ1-2, with 7 bases aligning to TRBD1. The CDR3 is made up of 15 amino acids. CDR1 and CDR2 (germline): LNHDA, SQIVND (reference sequence). The junction had 8 bases not matched to a gene; V was cut back by 5 bases and J by 2 bases. DNA for the CDR3: TGTGCCAGTAGTTCCGACAGGGCGGCGAACTATGGCTACACCTTC. This gives the protein CASSSDRAANYGYTF.

Remarks on this clonotype: A much larger clone differs from this one at a single base, so this may be a read error. The V and J genes are TRBV11-2 and TRBJ1-1; D call uncertain. CDR3 length equals 13 residues. In germline, CDR1 is SGHAT, CDR2 FQNNGV. CDR3 protein: CASSLSVNSEAFF. The DNA of the CDR3 is TGTGCCAGCAGCTTATCTGTGAACTCTGAAGCTTTCTTT.

This chain connects TRBV7-2 to TRBJ1-5, with D possibly matching TRBD1 (5 bases). From germline, CDR1 is SGHTA and CDR2 FQGNSA. V was clipped by 4 bases and J by 2 bases, with 15 bases between them. This CDR3 region has 16 residues. The CDR3, as DNA: TGTGCCAGCAGCTCTGACAGTCCGTTTGGCAATCAGCCCCAGCATTTT. Its translation is CASSSDSPFGNQPQHF.

This clonotype has a handful of counts. The gene calls are TRBV2 and TRBJ1-1, with a possible D match to TRBD1 (5 bases). Germline values: CDR1 SNHLY, CDR2 FYNNEI. V was shortened by 6 bases and J by 1 base, with 12 bases between the two germline ends. The CDR3 covers 14 residues. The CDR3, as DNA: TGTGCCAGCAGGGGGGAGCGGACGAACACTGAAGCTTTCTTT. It yields the protein CASRGERTNTEAFF.

The V call is TRBV19, the J call TRBJ2-5; D is perhaps TRBD2 (6 bases). Trimming removed 4 bases from V and 3 bases from J, with 30 bases in between. Germline V gene data show CDR1 as LNHDA and CDR2 as SQIVND (reference sequence). There are 20 residues in the CDR3. CDR3 sequence: CASSRKGMGDGWRGKETQYF. DNA of the CDR3: TGTGCCAGTAGTAGGAAGGGGATGGGCGATGGATGGCGGGGCAAAGAGACCCAGTACTTC.

This clonotype was detected a few times. The chain links TRBV19 to TRBJ1-4, with D tentatively TRBD1 (5 bases). Per germline, CDR1 LNHDA and CDR2 SQIVND (reference sequence). The CDR3 sequence is 12 residues long. Trimming removed 5 bases at V and 10 bases at J, with 11 bases between. This CDR3 reads CASSQPRGKLFF. The CDR3 nucleotides read TGTGCCAGTAGTCAACCAAGGGGAAAACTGTTTTTT.

The sample holds a few counts of this clonotype. The chain has TRBV10-1 and TRBJ1-1; possible D gene TRBD1, 6 bases. V was trimmed by 7 bases and J by 0 bases, leaving 18 bases between them. Germline values: CDR1 WNHNN, CDR2 SYGVQD (reference sequence). The CDR3 extends over 16 amino acids. The CDR3 sequence: CASTYGGPGMNTEAFF. CDR3 DNA: TGCGCCAGCACCTACGGGGGGCCAGGTATGAACACTGAAGCTTTCTTT.

The chain combines TRBV2 with TRBJ2-3; possible D gene TRBD2, 5 bases. Trimming shortened V by 2 bases and J by 6 bases, and 12 bases separated the two germline ends. Germline CDR1 and CDR2: SNHLY and FYNNEI. This CDR3 spans 14 amino acids. The CDR3: CASSERGVFDTQYF. As DNA, the CDR3 is TGTGCCAGCAGTGAACGGGGTGTCTTCGATACGCAGTATTTT.

This clonotype was seen repeatedly, ten times or more. The chain combines TRBV28 with TRBJ2-7, with 11 bases that match TRBD1. CDR3 length equals 15 residues. Germline trimming cut 1 base from V and 3 bases from J; bases unmatched to any gene: 2. Germline-derived CDR1 and CDR2 are MDHEN and SYDVKM. The CDR3 is CASSLSGTGGYEQYF. The CDR3 DNA is TGTGCCAGCAGTTTATCCGGGACAGGGGGCTACGAGCAGTACTTC.

The sample holds a few counts of this clonotype. The V gene is TRBV30, the J gene TRBJ2-1, with 7 bases matching TRBD1. Germline values: CDR1 GTSNPN, CDR2 SVGIG (reference sequence). The CDR3 extends over 12 amino acids. V lost 6 bases, J lost 9 bases, and 8 bases stayed unmatched. The CDR3 sequence is CACLLQGSEQFF. The CDR3 nucleotides read TGTGCCTGCCTGCTACAGGGGTCTGAGCAGTTCTTC.